This is a list of T cell receptor beta chains from one sample in a study of identical twins. One entry per CDR3 protein results from TCRdb running MiXCR on the 5' RACE reads. The repertoire consists of approximately 890,000 distinct CDR3 sequences, with 9% to 15% occurring once and the leading ten covering around 1.5%. These data were also filed under a second study, of yellow fever vaccine responses in identical twins.

Sequencing input: PBMCs. All receptors derive from a woman aged 18-29 years in good health. CDR3s include the opening cysteine and the closing phenylalanine or tryptophan. A D gene is named only where the DNA matches it firmly. A row's size may be missing; if present it is once, few, many or a size class.

clone_size,v_call,j_call,d_call,cdr3_aa,cdr3_nt
few,TRBV7-6,TRBJ2-3,.,CASSPRDTHTQYF,TGTGCCAGCAGCCCCCGGGACACCCATACGCAGTATTTT
.,TRBV3-1,TRBJ1-6,.,CASTPAGNSPLHF,TGTGCCAGCACCCCAGCAGGCAATTCACCCCTCCACTTT
.,TRBV28,TRBJ2-3,TRBD2,CASSLYGGRRPSTDTQYF,TGTGCCAGCAGTTTATACGGCGGGAGACGCCCTAGCACAGATACGCAGTATTTT
few,TRBV13,TRBJ1-6,.,CASSLSDTWGSPLHF,TGTGCCAGCAGCTTATCGGACACATGGGGTTCACCCCTCCACTTT
.,TRBV29-1,TRBJ1-2,.,CSVEFQGYGYTF,TGCAGCGTTGAATTCCAGGGCTATGGCTACACCTTC
few,TRBV21-1,TRBJ2-1,.,CASSKLCGEQFF,TGTGCCAGCAGCAAACTGTGTGGTGAGCAGTTCTTC
few,TRBV6-5,TRBJ1-3,.,CASSYGGSTGPGIGIYF,TGTGCCAGCAGTTACGGGGGGAGCACAGGTCCCGGAATAGGCATATATTTT
few,TRBV12-3/TRBV12-4,TRBJ2-7,TRBD1,CASSLRGRREQYF,TGTGCCAGCAGTTTGAGGGGGCGTAGGGAGCAGTACTTC
many,TRBV7-7,TRBJ2-5,.,CASTQSLSETQYF,TGTGCCAGCACCCAGAGTTTAAGCGAGACCCAGTACTTC
many,TRBV4-1,TRBJ2-3,.,CASSQDGSTDTQYF,TGCGCCAGCAGCCAAGACGGAAGCACAGATACGCAGTATTTT
few,TRBV5-1,TRBJ2-5,.,CASSWDGGEETQYF,TGCGCCAGCAGTTGGGACGGTGGGGAGGAGACCCAGTACTTC
.,TRBV20-1,TRBJ1-1,.,CSAMNAEAFF,TGCAGTGCTATGAACGCTGAAGCTTTCTTT
few,TRBV4-1,TRBJ1-2,TRBD1,CASSQVGTESYGYTF,TGCGCCAGCAGCCAAGTTGGGACAGAAAGCTATGGCTACACCTTC
few,TRBV11-2,TRBJ1-6,TRBD1,CASSAGTGGLFDNSPLHF,TGTGCCAGCAGCGCTGGGACAGGGGGGCTCTTCGATAATTCACCCCTCCACTTT
few,TRBV10-1,TRBJ1-1,TRBD1,CASSRDRVFTEAFF,TGCGCCAGCAGCAGGGACAGGGTGTTCACTGAAGCTTTCTTT
.,TRBV20-1,TRBJ2-1,.,CSARDIARSNEQFF,TGCAGTGCTAGAGATATAGCCCGAAGTAATGAGCAGTTCTTC
.,TRBV7-9,TRBJ2-2,.,CASSLDTPIELFF,TGTGCCAGCAGCCTAGACACCCCGATTGAGCTGTTTTTT
.,TRBV6-4,TRBJ2-2,.,CASSEFVTGELFF,TGTGCCAGCAGTGAGTTTGTGACCGGGGAGCTGTTTTTT
few,TRBV5-6,TRBJ2-1,TRBD2,CASSPATSGGRLYGWFF,TGTGCCAGCAGCCCAGCCACTAGCGGGGGACGACTTTATGGTTGGTTCTTC
.,TRBV28,TRBJ2-7,TRBD1,CASSLGAGGKNEQYF,TGTGCCAGCAGTTTAGGGGCAGGGGGTAAAAACGAGCAGTACTTC
few,TRBV29-1,TRBJ2-7,TRBD2,CSVTGTSEFRVYEQYF,TGCAGCGTGACCGGGACTAGCGAGTTTCGAGTCTACGAGCAGTACTTC
few,TRBV18,TRBJ2-1,.,CASSPEPFRGRSNEQFF,TGTGCCAGCTCACCGGAACCCTTCAGGGGTCGGAGCAATGAGCAGTTCTTC
few,TRBV28,TRBJ2-3,.,CASTLGGSTDTQYF,TGTGCCAGCACCCTTGGGGGTAGCACAGATACGCAGTATTTT
.,TRBV28,TRBJ1-5,TRBD1,CASSSDRGPGQPQHF,TGTGCCAGCAGTTCAGACAGGGGGCCGGGTCAGCCCCAGCATTTT
.,TRBV7-9,TRBJ2-1,TRBD2,CASREAGVVNEQFF,TGTGCCAGCAGAGAAGCGGGGGTCGTTAATGAGCAGTTCTTC
.,TRBV7-2,TRBJ2-7,.,CASSPGWVLSYEQYF,TGTGCCAGCAGCCCAGGATGGGTACTGTCCTACGAGCAGTACTTC
many,TRBV29-1,TRBJ2-5,TRBD2,CSVGLAGGKETQYF,TGCAGCGTTGGACTAGCGGGGGGAAAAGAGACCCAGTACTTC
.,TRBV4-2,TRBJ2-7,.,CASSQRWRSSYEQYF,TGTGCCAGCAGCCAACGGTGGCGGAGCTCCTACGAGCAGTACTTC
.,TRBV13,TRBJ2-5,TRBD2,CASGQLGLAGEETQYF,TGTGCCAGCGGCCAATTAGGACTAGCGGGAGAGGAGACCCAGTACTTC
.,TRBV28,TRBJ2-5,TRBD1,CASSAQGAGEETQYF,TGTGCCAGCAGTGCACAGGGGGCTGGAGAAGAGACCCAGTACTTC
.,TRBV3-1,TRBJ2-3,TRBD2,CASSGRLAGGSDTQYF,TGTGCCAGCAGCGGAAGACTAGCGGGGGGTTCAGATACGCAGTATTTT
many,TRBV20-1,TRBJ1-3,.,CSARQPSGNTIYF,TGCAGTGCTAGACAGCCCTCTGGAAACACCATATATTTT
.,TRBV20-1,TRBJ2-5,.,CSASGQQETQYF,TGCAGTGCCAGCGGGCAACAAGAGACCCAGTACTTC
few,TRBV11-1,TRBJ2-1,TRBD2,CASSLGPSGGAAYNEQFF,TGTGCCAGCAGCTTAGGGCCCAGCGGGGGGGCGGCCTACAATGAGCAGTTCTTC
few,TRBV11-2,TRBJ2-2,.,CASSSVGRNTGELFF,TGTGCCAGCAGCTCCGTGGGACGGAACACCGGGGAGCTGTTTTTT
.,TRBV4-1,TRBJ2-2,TRBD1,CASSQVPGGARAGELFF,TGCGCCAGCAGCCAAGTACCAGGGGGCGCGAGAGCCGGGGAGCTGTTTTTT
few,TRBV9,TRBJ2-1,TRBD2,CASSGIVRTGTSGRAGEQFF,TGTGCCAGCAGCGGGATCGTACGAACCGGGACTAGCGGGAGGGCTGGTGAGCAGTTCTTC
few,TRBV20-1,TRBJ1-1,.,CSARRLGLTEAFF,TGCAGTGCTAGAAGGTTAGGGCTCACTGAAGCTTTCTTT
.,TRBV7-3,TRBJ2-1,.,CASSQIGQTDYNEQFF,TGTGCCAGCAGCCAAATAGGACAGACCGACTACAATGAGCAGTTCTTC